This TCR beta chain originates from a study of control samples from healthy donors and cancer patients. This CDR3 contains 13 residues. Germline V CDR1 and CDR2: MGHRA, YSYEKL. The ends were cut back, 4 bases at V and 8 bases at J, with 12 bases in the middle. Clones were read by immunoSEQ multiplex PCR, and TCRdb kept only the in-frame ones, dropping some. Of some 200,000 clones in the sample, 75% to 95% are singletons; the top ten hold over 1.2%. The chain recombines TRBV4-1 with TRBJ2-1; maybe TRBD1 (6 bases). This clonotype was sampled from a woman aged 30 to 39 in good health. Input material: blood. CDR3 sequence reads: CASSRTGSDEQFF. CDR3 coding DNA: TGCGCCAGCAGCCGAACAGGGTCTGATGAGCAGTTCTTC.